The T cell receptor beta chain described here comes from a study of blood T cell repertoires in COVID-19. Study context: The study drew acute and convalescent COVID-19 samples from the United States, Italy and Spain. Sample material is recorded as cDNA or gDNA derived from T cells, B-cell-depleted T cells, or PBMCs.

The ends lost 6 bases at V and 2 bases at J; junction bases unmatched: 8. There are 18 residues in the CDR3. The germline V gene has CDR1 KGHDR and CDR2 SFDVKD. As processed by the authors: Reference gene primers were amplified, and this amplification served to estimate nucleated cell counts. Generated by immunoSEQ multiplex PCR, the TCRdb table keeps only in-frame clones and is missing some. V and J calls plus clone size are reproduced from that table; the DNA served to infer D and trimming. The data contain more than 55,000 clones, roughly 78% of them singletons. What was sequenced was peripheral blood. This clonotype originated in a human donor in a cohort sampled during active COVID-19. The genes are TRBV24-1 and TRBJ2-2; 13 bases match TRBD2. The CDR3 DNA is TGTGCCACCAGTCCTAGTCCGGGACTAGCGGGAAACACCGGGGAGCTGTTTTTT. Translation: CATSPSPGLAGNTGELFF.